The 9 T cell receptor beta chains below all came from one sample that was sequenced in a study of PD-L1 blockade in urothelial cancer. Here immunoSEQ multiplex PCR was the method, and the copy in TCRdb shows in-frame clones only, minus some. Here the sample spans roughly 42,000 clones, roughly 80% being singletons. Source: PBMCs, taken around atezolizumab (anti-PD-L1) treatment. The source is a man between 65 and 80 years old with urothelial cancer.

The CDR3 loop is CASSFGTGNTEAFF. The DNA of the CDR3 is TGTGCCAGCAGCTTCGGGACAGGGAACACTGAAGCTTTCTTT. The J gene is TRBJ1-1, the V gene TRBV7-9; TRBD1 matches 8 bases. This CDR3 spans 14 amino acids. Germline V gene data show CDR1 as SEHNR and CDR2 as FQNEAQ (reference sequence). V lost 3 bases, J lost 1 base, and 1 base stayed unmatched.

The chain is built from TRBV5-5 and TRBJ1-1, with 7 bases lining up with TRBD1. Germline values: CDR1 SGHKS, CDR2 YYEKEE (reference sequence). The CDR3 sequence is 15 residues long. The junction had 4 bases not matched to a gene; V was cut back by 1 base and J by 1 base. The CDR3 sequence is CASSLSPGGNTEAFF. Here the CDR3 DNA reads TGTGCCAGCAGCTTGTCTCCAGGGGGGAACACTGAAGCTTTCTTT. The full variable domain, completed using reference TRBV5-5 and TRBJ1-1, is DAGVTQSPTHLIKTRGQQVTLRCSPISGHKSVSWYQQVLGQGPQFIFQYYEKEERGRGNFPDRFSARQFPNYSSELNVNALLLGDSALYLCASSLSPGGNTEAFFGQGTRLTVV.

This clone was counted once. In this CDR3 the conserved last residue, phenylalanine or tryptophan, is missing, so a read error is likely. This chain connects TRBV6-5 to TRBJ1-2; no definite D call. The CDR3 runs to 15 residues. With 1 base removed from V and 7 bases from J, the gap between germline ends came to 16 bases. Germline-derived CDR1 and CDR2 are MNHEY and SVGAGI. The CDR3 nucleotides read TGTGCCAGCAGTTACTTAACGGGAGGGCGGGGTGGCTACACCTCC. Encoded protein: CASSYLTGGRGGYTS.

This rearrangement joins TRBV5-4 to TRBJ1-4; D possibly corresponds to TRBD1 (5 bases). V was pared by 2 bases and J by 2 bases, with 10 bases between. The CDR3 spans 15 residues. Per the germline V gene, CDR1 is SGHNT and CDR2 is YYREEE (reference sequence). CDR3 sequence reads: CASSLGDVTNEKLFF. The CDR3 region has the DNA TGTGCCAGCAGCTTAGGGGATGTGACTAATGAAAAACTGTTTTTT.

The chain combines TRBV28 with TRBJ2-1, with a possible D match to TRBD2 (6 bases). Deletions cut 6 bases from V and 8 bases from J, with 20 bases between. This CDR3 is built from 15 residues. Germline CDR1 and CDR2: MDHEN and SYDVKM. The CDR3 DNA is TGTGCCAGCAGCACCCAAGCGGGCATTGGGGATGAGCAGTTCTTC. This sequence encodes CASSTQAGIGDEQFF.

This chain links TRBV19 with TRBJ1-2; possible D gene TRBD1, 6 bases. The CDR3 length is 14 residues. Looked up from germline, CDR1 is LNHDA and CDR2 is SQIVND (reference sequence). V was pared by 5 bases and J by 10 bases, with 20 bases between. The CDR3 is CASSPPGQFRVYTF. The CDR3 coding sequence is TGTGCCAGTAGTCCACCCGGACAGTTCCGAGTCTACACCTTC.

The chain joins TRBV7-2 to TRBJ2-7, with D perhaps matching TRBD2 (6 bases). The CDR3 extends over 14 amino acids. V shed 6 bases and J shed 7 bases, with 19 bases lying between them. The germline gives CDR1 SGHTA, CDR2 FQGNSA. CDR3 residues: CASSWVGEAGEQYF. DNA for the CDR3: TGTGCCAGCAGTTGGGTGGGGGAGGCTGGGGAGCAGTACTTC.

This clone occurred once. The rearrangement links TRBV19 to TRBJ2-1; 7 nucleotides align to TRBD1. The CDR3 is made up of 16 amino acids. CDR1 and CDR2 from the germline V gene are LNHDA and SQIVND (reference sequence). V was pared by 5 bases and J by 5 bases, with 12 bases of the junction left unmatched. CDR3 in amino acids: CASSRATGQINNEQFF. Here the CDR3 DNA reads TGTGCCAGTAGTCGGGCAACGGGACAGATTAACAATGAGCAGTTCTTC. The full variable domain, with the rest looked up from reference TRBV19 and TRBJ2-1, is DGGITQSPKYLFRKEGQNVTLSCEQNLNHDAMYWYRQDPGQGLRLIYYSQIVNDFQKGDIAEGYSVSREKKESFPLTVTSAQKNPTAFYLCASSRATGQINNEQFFGPGTRLTVL.

This clone was counted between two and nine times. V gene TRBV5-6 combines with J gene TRBJ2-1; D possibly corresponds to TRBD2 (6 bases). V lost 2 bases and J lost 3, with 15 bases in between. This CDR3 is 16 amino acids long. The germline V gene encodes CDR1 SGHDT and CDR2 YYEEEE. CDR3 DNA: TGTGCCAGCAGCTTATACCTAGCGCCGCTCTACAATGAGCAGTTCTTC. Its translation is CASSLYLAPLYNEQFF.